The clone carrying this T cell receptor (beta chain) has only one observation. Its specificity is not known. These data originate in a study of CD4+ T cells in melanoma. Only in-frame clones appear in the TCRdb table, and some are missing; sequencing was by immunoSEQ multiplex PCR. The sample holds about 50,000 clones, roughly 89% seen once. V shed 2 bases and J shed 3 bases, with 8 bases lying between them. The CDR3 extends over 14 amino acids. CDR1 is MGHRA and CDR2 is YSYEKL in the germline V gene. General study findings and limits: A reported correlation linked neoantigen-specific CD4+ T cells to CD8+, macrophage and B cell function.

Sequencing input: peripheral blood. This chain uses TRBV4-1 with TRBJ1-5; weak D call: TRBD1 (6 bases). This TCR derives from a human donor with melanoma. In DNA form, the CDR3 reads TGCGCCAGCAGCCAAACGGGACACAATCAGCCCCAGCATTTT. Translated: CASSQTGHNQPQHF.